This is a list of T cell receptor beta chains from one sample in a study of cytomegalovirus exposure and HLA in healthy donors. Here immunoSEQ multiplex PCR was the method, and the copy in TCRdb shows in-frame clones only, minus some. The sample includes roughly 150,000 clones, about 75% of them seen just once. The sample was PBMCs. The origin of the receptors is a man in his late teens or twenties in good health and CMV-seropositive. CDR3s include the opening cysteine and the closing phenylalanine or tryptophan. The order of the fields is J gene, D gene, clone size, V gene, CDR3 DNA, CDR3 protein. D genes are given only for firm matches. Clone size is stated in some rows and not others, as once, few, many or a class when expanded.

J: TRBJ1-1; D: .; size: .; V: TRBV19; DNA: TGTGCCAGTAGTCTTAACAGGGTTACTGAAGCTTTCTTT; CDR3: CASSLNRVTEAFF
J: TRBJ2-1; D: .; size: few; V: TRBV7-8; DNA: TGTGCCAGCAGCTTACTATTGACTAGTGAGCAGTTCTTC; CDR3: CASSLLLTSEQFF
J: TRBJ1-5; D: TRBD1; size: .; V: TRBV28; DNA: TGTGCCAGCAACCGCGACAGGGGGAGCAATCAGCCCCAGCATTTT; CDR3: CASNRDRGSNQPQHF
J: TRBJ1-1; D: TRBD1; size: few; V: TRBV7-8; DNA: TGTGCCAGCAGCTTAGGAACAGGGGGCGCGGGCACTGAAGCTTTCTTT; CDR3: CASSLGTGGAGTEAFF
J: TRBJ2-5; D: TRBD2; size: .; V: TRBV5-1; DNA: TGCGCCAGCAGCTTGGGAGGGGCTAGCGGAAAAGATCAAGAGACCCAGTACTTC; CDR3: CASSLGGASGKDQETQYF
J: TRBJ2-3; D: .; size: .; V: TRBV18; DNA: TGTGCCAGCTCGGACACAGGGAGTACGCAGTATTTT; CDR3: CASSDTGSTQYF
J: TRBJ2-5; D: TRBD2; size: few; V: TRBV11-2; DNA: TGTGCCAGCAGCTTAGGAGCGGGAAAAGAGACCCAGTACTTC; CDR3: CASSLGAGKETQYF
J: TRBJ1-5; D: .; size: .; V: TRBV10-2; DNA: TGCGCCAGCAGCCCCGCTAATAGCAATCAGCCCCAGCATTTT; CDR3: CASSPANSNQPQHF
J: TRBJ1-4; D: TRBD1; size: .; V: TRBV4-2; DNA: TGTGCCAGCAGCGAAGAGGGGGCCACTAATGAAAAACTGTTTTTT; CDR3: CASSEEGATNEKLFF
J: TRBJ1-5; D: .; size: few; V: TRBV19; DNA: .; CDR3: CASSILARGGNSNQPQHF
J: TRBJ1-5; D: .; size: .; V: TRBV19; DNA: TGTGCCAGTAGTCCATACCTGGGGGCGTCGATTGGTCAGCCCCAGCATTTT; CDR3: CASSPYLGASIGQPQHF
J: TRBJ1-2; D: .; size: .; V: TRBV6-5; DNA: TGTGCCAGCAGTTACGGGGGGGAGGGAGCGGATGGCTACACCTTC; CDR3: CASSYGGEGADGYTF
J: TRBJ1-1; D: .; size: .; V: TRBV10-2; DNA: TGCGCCAGCAGTTCGACAGCGAACACTGAAGCTTTCTTT; CDR3: CASSSTANTEAFF
J: TRBJ1-1; D: .; size: .; V: TRBV9; DNA: TGTGCCAGCAGCGTAGCAGAGGGAGCTGAAGCTTTCTTT; CDR3: CASSVAEGAEAFF
J: TRBJ1-1; D: .; size: few; V: TRBV25-1; DNA: TGTGCCAGCAGTCAGCAGGGCGCCACTGAAGCTTTCTTT; CDR3: CASSQQGATEAFF
J: TRBJ2-6; D: TRBD2; size: .; V: TRBV5-1; DNA: TGCGCCAGCAGCTTCCAGCGACTAGCGGGAGTTTCTGGGGCCAACGTCCTGACTTTC; CDR3: CASSFQRLAGVSGANVLTF
J: TRBJ2-2; D: .; size: once; V: TRBV7-9; DNA: TGTTCCCTACGTGTACGCGAAATAACCGGGGCCGGGGAGCTGTTTTTT; CDR3: CSLRVREITGAGELFF
J: TRBJ2-3; D: .; size: .; V: TRBV27; DNA: TGTGCCAGCAGTTTACGCGGGATTAGCACAGATACGCAGTATTTT; CDR3: CASSLRGISTDTQYF
J: TRBJ2-3; D: .; size: .; V: TRBV5-1; DNA: TGCGCCAGCAGCCCCCTCCGGGACTCTGGACCCACAGATACGCAGTATTTT; CDR3: CASSPLRDSGPTDTQYF
J: TRBJ1-1; D: TRBD1; size: once; V: TRBV19; DNA: TGTGCCAGTAGTACCCGGGACAGCCACACTGAAGCTTTCTTT; CDR3: CASSTRDSHTEAFF
J: TRBJ1-2; D: .; size: .; V: TRBV6-1; DNA: TGTGCCAGCAACGGTGGCTACACCTTC; CDR3: CASNGGYTF
J: TRBJ1-2; D: TRBD1; size: .; V: TRBV5-1; DNA: TGCGCCAGCAGCAGGGCGGACAGGGCAAGTGGCTACACCTTC; CDR3: CASSRADRASGYTF
J: TRBJ1-2; D: TRBD1; size: .; V: TRBV30; DNA: TGTGCCTCCCGGGACAGGGGGCGCTGGGATGGCTACACCTTC; CDR3: CASRDRGRWDGYTF
J: TRBJ2-2; D: .; size: .; V: TRBV7-2; DNA: TGTGCCAGCAGTCCAGGGTCGGGCACCGGGGAGCTGTTTTTT; CDR3: CASSPGSGTGELFF
J: TRBJ2-7; D: TRBD1; size: .; V: TRBV28; DNA: TGTGCCAGCAGAACTCTTAGGACAGGGAAAAAGCAGTACTTC; CDR3: CASRTLRTGKKQYF
J: TRBJ1-2; D: .; size: .; V: TRBV28; DNA: TGTGCCAGCAGCTTACAGCCCCAGCTGGAGGGCTACACCTTC; CDR3: CASSLQPQLEGYTF
J: TRBJ2-2; D: .; size: few; V: TRBV9; DNA: TGTGCCAGCAGCTATTCACAGGTGAACACCGGGGAGCTGTTTTTT; CDR3: CASSYSQVNTGELFF
J: TRBJ1-5; D: .; size: .; V: TRBV6-1; DNA: TGTGCCAGCAGTTCCCCCTCTAGCAATCAGCCCCAGCATTTT; CDR3: CASSSPSSNQPQHF
J: TRBJ2-1; D: .; size: .; V: TRBV27; DNA: TGTGCCAGCAGTCCACTCCGCGGAACCACGGGGATTAATGAGCAGTTCTTC; CDR3: CASSPLRGTTGINEQFF
J: TRBJ2-7; D: .; size: .; V: TRBV13; DNA: TGTGCCAGCAGCCGACGACAGTCCTACGAGCAGTACTTC; CDR3: CASSRRQSYEQYF
J: TRBJ1-2; D: .; size: .; V: TRBV28; DNA: TGTGCCAGCAGTTTAGATAACAGTAACTATGGCTACACCTTC; CDR3: CASSLDNSNYGYTF
J: TRBJ2-1; D: .; size: .; V: TRBV28; DNA: TGTGCCACCCGCCCTCCGGGGGCGGGGGTCCATGAGCAGTTCTTC; CDR3: CATRPPGAGVHEQFF
J: TRBJ2-7; D: TRBD2; size: .; V: TRBV30; DNA: TGTGCCTGGAGCCCAGCCCGGGGGGGGCGCACCTACGAGCAGTACTTC; CDR3: CAWSPARGGRTYEQYF
J: TRBJ1-2; D: TRBD1; size: once; V: TRBV27; DNA: TGTGCCAGCAGTGTGACAGGGGGCGCAGGGTATGGCTACACCTTC; CDR3: CASSVTGGAGYGYTF
J: TRBJ2-2; D: TRBD2; size: .; V: TRBV7-2; DNA: TGTGCCAGCAGCTCGGGACTACCAGGAGGGGAGCTGTTTTTT; CDR3: CASSSGLPGGELFF
J: TRBJ1-3; D: TRBD1; size: .; V: TRBV15; DNA: TGTGCCACCAGCAGAGGGTTTGACAGGGCTTCCGGAAACACCATATATTTT; CDR3: CATSRGFDRASGNTIYF
J: TRBJ2-2; D: TRBD1; size: .; V: TRBV5-1; DNA: TGCGCCAGCAGCACGACAGGGGGCGGGGAGCTGTTTTTT; CDR3: CASSTTGGGELFF